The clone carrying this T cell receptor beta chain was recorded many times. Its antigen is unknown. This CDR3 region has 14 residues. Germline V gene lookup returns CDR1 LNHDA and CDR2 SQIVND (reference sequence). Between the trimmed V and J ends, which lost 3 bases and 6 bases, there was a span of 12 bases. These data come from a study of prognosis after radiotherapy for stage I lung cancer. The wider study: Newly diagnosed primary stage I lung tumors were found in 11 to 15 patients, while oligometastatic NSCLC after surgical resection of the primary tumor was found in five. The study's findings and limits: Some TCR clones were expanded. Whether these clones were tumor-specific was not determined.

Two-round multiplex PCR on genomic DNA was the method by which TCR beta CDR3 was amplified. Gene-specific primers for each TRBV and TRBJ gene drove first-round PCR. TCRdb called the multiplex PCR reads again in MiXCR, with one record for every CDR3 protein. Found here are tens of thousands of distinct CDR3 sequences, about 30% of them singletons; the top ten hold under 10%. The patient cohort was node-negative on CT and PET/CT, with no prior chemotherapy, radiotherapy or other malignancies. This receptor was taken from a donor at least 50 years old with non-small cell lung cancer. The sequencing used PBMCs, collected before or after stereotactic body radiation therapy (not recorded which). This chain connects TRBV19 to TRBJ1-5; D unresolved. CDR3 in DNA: TGTGCCAGTAGTATTACGCCCTCACGTCAGCCCCAGCATTTT. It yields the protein CASSITPSRQPQHF.